Included here is one T cell receptor (beta chain) sequence, with context. What it binds is not known. The data were taken from a study of T cells expressing NK-cell markers. Broader study findings: Whether the expanded NKG2C+ T cell clones recognized HCMV remained unclear.

The V gene's germline CDR1 is LGHDT and CDR2 YNNKEL (reference sequence). There are 13 residues in the CDR3. TCRdb re-called the 5' RACE reads and catalogs CDR3 proteins one per entry, DNA excluded. The sample data list 400,000 to 450,000 distinct CDR3 sequences. Sequencing used blood T cells: a sorted CD56 or NKG2C T cell subset, CD4+ or CD8+ T cells, or bulk PBMC T cells (not recorded which). The TCR was taken from a woman aged 18 to 75 in good health. V gene TRBV3-1 combines with J gene TRBJ2-1. The CDR3: CASRPSGDNEQFF.